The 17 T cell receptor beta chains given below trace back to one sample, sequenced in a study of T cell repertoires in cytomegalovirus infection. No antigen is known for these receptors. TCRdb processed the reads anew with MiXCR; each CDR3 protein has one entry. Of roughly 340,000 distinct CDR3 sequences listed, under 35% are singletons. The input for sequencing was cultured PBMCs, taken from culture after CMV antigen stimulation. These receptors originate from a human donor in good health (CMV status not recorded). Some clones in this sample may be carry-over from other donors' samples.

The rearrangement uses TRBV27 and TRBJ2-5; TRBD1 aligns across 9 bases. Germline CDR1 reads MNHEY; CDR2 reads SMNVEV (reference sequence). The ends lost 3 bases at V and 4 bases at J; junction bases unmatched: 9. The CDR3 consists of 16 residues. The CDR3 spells CASSFRGTGRVETQYF. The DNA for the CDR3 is TGTGCCAGCAGTTTTAGGGGGACAGGGCGGGTAGAGACCCAGTACTTC.

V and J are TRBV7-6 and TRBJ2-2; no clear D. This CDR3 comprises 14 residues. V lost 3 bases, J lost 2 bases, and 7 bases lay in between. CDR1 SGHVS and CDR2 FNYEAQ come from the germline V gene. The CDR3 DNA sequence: TGTGCCAGCAGCTTCACTGAAAACACCGGGGAGCTGTTTTTT. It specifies CASSFTENTGELFF.

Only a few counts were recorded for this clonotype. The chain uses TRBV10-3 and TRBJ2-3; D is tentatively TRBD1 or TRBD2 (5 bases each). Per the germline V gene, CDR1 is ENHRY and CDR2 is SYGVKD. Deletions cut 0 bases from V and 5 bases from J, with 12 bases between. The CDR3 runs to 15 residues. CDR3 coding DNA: TGTGCCATCAGTGAGTCGGGGGAAGTGGGAGATACGCAGTATTTT. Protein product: CAISESGEVGDTQYF.

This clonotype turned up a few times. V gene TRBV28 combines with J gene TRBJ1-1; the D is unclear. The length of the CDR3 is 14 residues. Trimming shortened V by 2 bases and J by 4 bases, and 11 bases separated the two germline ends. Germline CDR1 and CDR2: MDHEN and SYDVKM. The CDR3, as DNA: TGTGCCAGCAGTTTAACGACGACGGGCACTGAAGCTTTCTTT. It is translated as CASSLTTTGTEAFF. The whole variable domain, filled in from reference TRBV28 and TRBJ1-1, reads DVKVTQSSRYLVKRTGEKVFLECVQDMDHENMFWYRQDPGLGLRLIYFSYDVKMKEKGDIPEGYSVSREKKERFSLILESASTNQTSMYLCASSLTTTGTEAFFGQGTRLTVV.

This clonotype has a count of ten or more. CDR3 coding DNA: TGTGCCAGCAGTGAATTGGGGCAGGGATACTATGGCTACACCTTC. This translates into CASSELGQGYYGYTF. The V and J genes are TRBV2 and TRBJ1-2; D is possibly TRBD1 (5 bases). V lost 2 bases, J lost 3 bases, and 13 bases lay in between. Looked up from germline, CDR1 is SNHLY and CDR2 is FYNNEI. This CDR3 region has 15 residues.

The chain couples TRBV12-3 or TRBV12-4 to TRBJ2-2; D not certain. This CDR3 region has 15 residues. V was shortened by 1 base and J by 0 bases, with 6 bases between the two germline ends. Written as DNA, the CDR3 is TGTGCCAGCAGTTTAGGACGGGCGAACACCGGGGAGCTGTTTTTT. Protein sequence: CASSLGRANTGELFF.

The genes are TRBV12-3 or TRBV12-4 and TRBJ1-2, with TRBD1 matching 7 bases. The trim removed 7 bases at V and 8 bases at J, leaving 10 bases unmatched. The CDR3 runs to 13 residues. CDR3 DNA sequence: TGTGCCAGCAATCAACAGGGGAGGGGCGGCTACACCTTC. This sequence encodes CASNQQGRGGYTF.

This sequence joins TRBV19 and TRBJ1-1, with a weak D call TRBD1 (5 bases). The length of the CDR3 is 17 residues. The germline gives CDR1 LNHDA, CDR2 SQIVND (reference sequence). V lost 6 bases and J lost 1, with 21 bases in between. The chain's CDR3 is CASSNPGGVRRNTEAFF. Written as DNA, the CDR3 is TGTGCCAGTAGCAACCCCGGGGGGGTACGGCGGAACACTGAAGCTTTCTTT.

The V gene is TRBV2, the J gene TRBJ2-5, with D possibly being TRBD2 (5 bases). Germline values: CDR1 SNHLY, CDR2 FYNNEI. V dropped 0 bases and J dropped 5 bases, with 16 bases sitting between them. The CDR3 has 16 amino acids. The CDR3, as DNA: TGTGCCAGCAGTGAAGCATTGAGGGATGGTGCGGAGACCCAGTACTTC. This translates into CASSEALRDGAETQYF.

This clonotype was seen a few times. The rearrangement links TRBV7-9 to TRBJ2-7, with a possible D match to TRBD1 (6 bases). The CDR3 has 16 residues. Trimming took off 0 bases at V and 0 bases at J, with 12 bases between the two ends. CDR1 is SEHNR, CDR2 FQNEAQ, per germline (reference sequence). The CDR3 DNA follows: TGTGCCAGCAGCTTAGCAATGGCAGGGGACTCCTACGAGCAGTACTTC. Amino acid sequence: CASSLAMAGDSYEQYF.

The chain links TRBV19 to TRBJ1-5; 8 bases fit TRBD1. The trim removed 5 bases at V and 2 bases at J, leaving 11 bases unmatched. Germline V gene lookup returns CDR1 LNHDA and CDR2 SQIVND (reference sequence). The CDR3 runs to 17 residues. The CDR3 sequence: CASSPRLTGEGNQPQHF. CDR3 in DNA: TGTGCCAGTAGTCCCCGCCTGACAGGGGAGGGCAATCAGCCCCAGCATTTT.

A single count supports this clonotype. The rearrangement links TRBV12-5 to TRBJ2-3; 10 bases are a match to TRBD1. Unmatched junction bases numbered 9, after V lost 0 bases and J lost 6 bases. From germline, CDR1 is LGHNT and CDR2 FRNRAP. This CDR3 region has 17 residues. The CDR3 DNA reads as TGTGCTAGTGGTTTGGTACTCGACAGGGACAGGGGTGATACGCAGTATTTT. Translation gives CASGLVLDRDRGDTQYF.

The CDR3 bases are TGTGCCAGCAGACCGGGACGGAGAGAAGCTTTCTTT. It encodes CASRPGRREAFF. The chain employs TRBV7-3 and TRBJ1-1; tentatively, D is TRBD1 (5 bases). This CDR3 has 12 amino acids. Germline-derived CDR1 and CDR2 are SGHTA and FQGTGA. V was cut by 6 bases and J by 8 bases, with 13 bases left in between.

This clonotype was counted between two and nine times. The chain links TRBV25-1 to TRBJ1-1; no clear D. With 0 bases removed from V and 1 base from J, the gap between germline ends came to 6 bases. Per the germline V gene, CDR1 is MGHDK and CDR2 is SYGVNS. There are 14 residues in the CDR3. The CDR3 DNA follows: TGTGCCAGCAGTGAATATGTAGGGAACACTGAAGCTTTCTTT. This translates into CASSEYVGNTEAFF.

In nucleotides, the CDR3 is TGTGCCAGCAGCCAAGATCGGGGACTAGCGGAGTTCGGCACCGGGGAGCTGTTTTTT. This translates into CASSQDRGLAEFGTGELFF. The chain uses TRBV4-2 and TRBJ2-2, with 11 bases matching TRBD2. Germline-derived CDR1 and CDR2 are LGHNA and YNFKEQ. This CDR3 is built from 19 residues. Germline trimming cut 0 bases from V and 4 bases from J; bases unmatched to any gene: 10.

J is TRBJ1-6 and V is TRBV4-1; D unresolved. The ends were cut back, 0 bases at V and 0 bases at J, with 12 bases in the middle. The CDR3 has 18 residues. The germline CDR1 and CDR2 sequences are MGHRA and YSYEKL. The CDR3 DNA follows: TGCGCCAGCAGCCAAGATGTTGGCGGGAGCTCCTATAATTCACCCCTCCACTTT. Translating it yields CASSQDVGGSSYNSPLHF.

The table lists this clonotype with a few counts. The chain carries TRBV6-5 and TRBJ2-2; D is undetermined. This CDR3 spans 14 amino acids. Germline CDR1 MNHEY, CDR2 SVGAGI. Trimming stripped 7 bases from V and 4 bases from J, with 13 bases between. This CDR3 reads CASKDLRSTGELFF. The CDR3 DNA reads TGTGCCAGCAAGGATCTTCGGTCCACCGGGGAGCTGTTTTTT.